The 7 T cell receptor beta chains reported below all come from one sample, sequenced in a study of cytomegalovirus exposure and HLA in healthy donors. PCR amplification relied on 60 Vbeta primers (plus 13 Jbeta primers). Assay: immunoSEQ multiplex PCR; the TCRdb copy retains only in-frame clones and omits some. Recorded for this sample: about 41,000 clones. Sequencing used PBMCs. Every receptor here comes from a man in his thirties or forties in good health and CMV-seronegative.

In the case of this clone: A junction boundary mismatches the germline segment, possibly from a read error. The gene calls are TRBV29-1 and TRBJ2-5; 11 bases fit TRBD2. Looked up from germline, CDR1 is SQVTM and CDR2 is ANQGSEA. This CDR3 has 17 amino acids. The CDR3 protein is CSVVRNPLTSGGENQYF. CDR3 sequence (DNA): TGCAGCGTCGTTAGAAACCCCCTAACTAGCGGGGGTGAGAACCAGTACTTC.

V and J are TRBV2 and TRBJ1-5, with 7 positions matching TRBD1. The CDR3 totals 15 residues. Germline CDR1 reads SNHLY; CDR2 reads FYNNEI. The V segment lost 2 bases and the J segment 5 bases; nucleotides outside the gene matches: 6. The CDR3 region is CASSETPTGHQPQHF. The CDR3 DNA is TGTGCCAGCAGTGAAACCCCGACAGGGCATCAGCCCCAGCATTTT.

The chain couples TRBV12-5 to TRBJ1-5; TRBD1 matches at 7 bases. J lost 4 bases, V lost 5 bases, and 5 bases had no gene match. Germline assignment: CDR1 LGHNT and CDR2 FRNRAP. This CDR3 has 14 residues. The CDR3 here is CASGGGQVNQPQHF. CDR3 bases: TGTGCTAGTGGTGGCGGACAGGTGAATCAGCCCCAGCATTTT.

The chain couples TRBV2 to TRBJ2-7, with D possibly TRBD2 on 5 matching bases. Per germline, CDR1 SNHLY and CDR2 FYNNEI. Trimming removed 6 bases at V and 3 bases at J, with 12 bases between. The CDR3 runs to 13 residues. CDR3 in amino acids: CASREDGNYEQYF. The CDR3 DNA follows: TGTGCCAGCAGGGAGGACGGAAACTACGAGCAGTACTTC.

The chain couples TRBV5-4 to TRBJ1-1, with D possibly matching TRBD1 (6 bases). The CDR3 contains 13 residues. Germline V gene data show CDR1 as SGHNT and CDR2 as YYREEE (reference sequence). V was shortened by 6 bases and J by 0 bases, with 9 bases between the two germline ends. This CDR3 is CASTSGVNTEAFF. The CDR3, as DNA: TGTGCCAGCACCTCAGGGGTGAACACTGAAGCTTTCTTT.

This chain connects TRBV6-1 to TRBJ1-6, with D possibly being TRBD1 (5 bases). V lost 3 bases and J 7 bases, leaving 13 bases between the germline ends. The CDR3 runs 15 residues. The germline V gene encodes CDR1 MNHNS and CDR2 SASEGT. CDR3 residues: CASSDGGGRNSPLHF. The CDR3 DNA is TGTGCCAGCAGTGATGGGGGAGGACGGAATTCACCCCTCCACTTT.

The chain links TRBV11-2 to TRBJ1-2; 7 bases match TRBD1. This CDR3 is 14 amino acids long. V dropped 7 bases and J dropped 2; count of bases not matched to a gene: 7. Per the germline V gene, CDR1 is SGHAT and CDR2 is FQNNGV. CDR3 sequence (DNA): TGTGCCAGCACCTCCGGGACAGTGAACTATGGCTACACCTTC. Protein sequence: CASTSGTVNYGYTF. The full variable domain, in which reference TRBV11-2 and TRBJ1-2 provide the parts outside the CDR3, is EAGVAQSPRYKIIEKRQSVAFWCNPISGHATLYWYQQILGQGPKLLIQFQNNGVVDDSQLPKDRFSAERLKGVDSTLKIQPAKLEDSAVYLCASTSGTVNYGYTFGSGTRLTVV.